The clone carrying this T cell receptor beta chain turned up a few times. The source of the sample is a study of human T cells and chemical hapten exposure. Overall study context: TCR yields differed between samples (mainly from small differences in pooled library volume).

As the library was built, unique molecular identifiers were attached to individual cDNA molecules. TCRdb recomputed calls from the reads with MiXCR, one row per CDR3 protein. Here the sample spans around 120,000 distinct CDR3 sequences, over 7.5% being singletons. Germline CDR1 is SGHKS and CDR2 is YYEKEE (reference sequence). Trimming took 2 bases from V and 0 from J, leaving 8 bases between them. The CDR3 loop spans 14 amino acids. Total RNA was extracted from unfractionated whole blood. The V and J genes are TRBV5-5 and TRBJ1-1; no reliable D call. The sequence came from a human donor in good health. Some clones in this sample may be carry-over from other donors' samples. The sample comprised whole blood. The CDR3, as DNA: TGTGCCAGCAGCTTCCGACCATTGAACACTGAAGCTTTCTTT. It translates to CASSFRPLNTEAFF.